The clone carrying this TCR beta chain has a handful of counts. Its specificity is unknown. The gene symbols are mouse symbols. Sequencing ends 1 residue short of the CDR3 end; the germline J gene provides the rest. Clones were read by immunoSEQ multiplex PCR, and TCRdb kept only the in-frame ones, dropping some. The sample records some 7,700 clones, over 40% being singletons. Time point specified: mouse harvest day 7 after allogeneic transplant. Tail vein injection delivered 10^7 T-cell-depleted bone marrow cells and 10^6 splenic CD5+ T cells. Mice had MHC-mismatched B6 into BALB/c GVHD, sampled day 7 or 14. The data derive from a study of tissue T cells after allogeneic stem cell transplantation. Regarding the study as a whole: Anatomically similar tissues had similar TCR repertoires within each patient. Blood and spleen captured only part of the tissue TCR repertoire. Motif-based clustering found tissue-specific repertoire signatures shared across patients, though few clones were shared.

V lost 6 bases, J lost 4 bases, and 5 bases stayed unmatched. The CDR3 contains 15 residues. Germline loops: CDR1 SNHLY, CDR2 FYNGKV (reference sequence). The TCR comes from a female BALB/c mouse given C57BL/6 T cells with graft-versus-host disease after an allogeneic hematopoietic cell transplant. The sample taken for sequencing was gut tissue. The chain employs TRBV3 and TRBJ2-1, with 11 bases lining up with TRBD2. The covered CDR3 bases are TGTGCCAGCAGTCCGGACTGGGGGGCGTATGCTGAGCAGTTC. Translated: CASSPDWGAYAEQF. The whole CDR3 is CASSPDWGAYAEQFF.